This is a list of T cell receptor beta chains from one sample in a study of T cells in Graves' hyperthyroidism and ophthalmopathy. TCRdb passed the multiplex PCR reads through MiXCR, listing each CDR3 protein once. The sample contains about 570,000 distinct CDR3 sequences, 40% to 55% of which appear only once. The sequencing input was peripheral blood or thyroid tissue (not recorded which). These TCRs come from an adult woman with Graves' disease, either hyperthyroidism or ophthalmopathy (not recorded which). CDR3s include the opening cysteine and the closing phenylalanine or tryptophan. D genes are given only for firm matches. The listing skips clone size in some rows; elsewhere it reads once, few, many or a size class.

D: .
V: TRBV7-8
size: many
J: TRBJ2-7
DNA: TGTGCCAGCAGCTTAGCGGGGGCGTACGTGCAGTACTTC
CDR3: CASSLAGAYVQYF

D: TRBD1
V: TRBV4-3
size: .
J: TRBJ2-5
DNA: TGCGCCAGCAGCCCCGGGACAGTGAACCAAGAGACCCAGTACTTC
CDR3: CASSPGTVNQETQYF

D: .
V: TRBV18
size: many
J: TRBJ1-4
DNA: TGTGCCAGCTCACCAAGCTGGGAAGTTGAAAAACTGTTTTTT
CDR3: CASSPSWEVEKLFF

D: .
V: TRBV20-1
size: many
J: TRBJ2-5
DNA: TGCAGTGACTCAAAACCGGGACGGACGCAAGAGACCCAGTACTTC
CDR3: CSDSKPGRTQETQYF

D: .
V: TRBV7-3
size: many
J: TRBJ1-5
DNA: TGTGCCAGCAGCCAAGTTACAGGTCAGCCCCAGCATTTT
CDR3: CASSQVTGQPQHF

D: .
V: TRBV6-1
size: .
J: TRBJ2-5
DNA: TGTGCCAGCAGGGCAGGGGCAAAGGAGACCCAGTACTTC
CDR3: CASRAGAKETQYF

D: .
V: TRBV2
size: many
J: TRBJ1-6
DNA: TGTGCCAGCAGTGGAAGCTATAATTCACCCCTCCACTTT
CDR3: CASSGSYNSPLHF

D: .
V: TRBV18
size: few
J: TRBJ2-7
DNA: TGTGCCAGCTCACCCAGTGCGGCAGGGGTGTTGGACGAGCAGTACTTC
CDR3: CASSPSAAGVLDEQYF

D: .
V: TRBV20-1
size: many
J: TRBJ2-7
DNA: TGCAGTGCTAGGATAGACGAGCAGTACTTC
CDR3: CSARIDEQYF

D: TRBD1
V: TRBV9
size: many
J: TRBJ1-4
DNA: TGTGCCAGCAGCGGGGGACAGGCGAATGAAAAACTGTTTTTT
CDR3: CASSGGQANEKLFF

D: .
V: TRBV29-1
size: many
J: TRBJ1-1
DNA: TGCAGCGTTGAAGATGGGGGGGCTTTCACTGAAGCTTTCTTT
CDR3: CSVEDGGAFTEAFF

D: .
V: TRBV5-1
size: .
J: TRBJ1-1
DNA: TGCGCCAGCAGCCTCGGGTCTTCTAATGAAGCTTTCTTT
CDR3: CASSLGSSNEAFF

D: .
V: TRBV5-1
size: many
J: TRBJ1-2
DNA: TGCGCCAGCATGGGGGTCGGGGACTATGGCTACACCTTC
CDR3: CASMGVGDYGYTF

D: .
V: TRBV12-3/TRBV12-4
size: .
J: TRBJ1-3
DNA: TGTGCCTCCCGCCTCGGGGACTCTGGAAACACCATATATTTT
CDR3: CASRLGDSGNTIYF

D: .
V: TRBV12-3/TRBV12-4
size: few
J: TRBJ1-5
DNA: TGTGCCAGCAGCCAAGAACAGTCAGATAGCAATCAGCCCCAGCATTTT
CDR3: CASSQEQSDSNQPQHF

D: .
V: TRBV19
size: once
J: TRBJ1-4
DNA: TGTGCCAGTAGTAGTCAGAGAAATGAAAAACTGTTTTTT
CDR3: CASSSQRNEKLFF

D: .
V: TRBV19
size: many
J: TRBJ2-7
DNA: TGTGCCAGCGGACACTACGACTACGAGCAGTACTTC
CDR3: CASGHYDYEQYF

D: .
V: TRBV20-1
size: .
J: TRBJ2-7
DNA: TGCAGTGCAAGAGGGCTAGCCCCCTACGAGCAGTACTTC
CDR3: CSARGLAPYEQYF

D: TRBD1
V: TRBV5-1
size: once
J: TRBJ2-2
DNA: TGCGCCAGCAGCTTGGGTCCGGGACAGGGGGCCTTT
CDR3: CASSLGPGQGAF

D: .
V: TRBV6-1
size: many
J: TRBJ2-2
DNA: TGTGCCAGCAACCCCGGGACCGCTGGAGCCGGGGAGCTGTTTTTT
CDR3: CASNPGTAGAGELFF

D: TRBD1
V: TRBV6-2/TRBV6-3
size: .
J: TRBJ1-1
DNA: TGTGCCAGCAGTTACCGCTCGGGACAGGGCGGCACTGAAGCTTTCTTT
CDR3: CASSYRSGQGGTEAFF

D: .
V: TRBV11-2
size: .
J: TRBJ2-2
DNA: TGTGCCAGCAGCAGCCCCTTTCCGAACACCGGGGAGCTGTTTTTT
CDR3: CASSSPFPNTGELFF

D: TRBD1
V: TRBV9
size: .
J: TRBJ1-1
DNA: TGTGCCAGCAGAAACCCCGGACAGGGATCGGCTTTCTTT
CDR3: CASRNPGQGSAFF

D: TRBD1
V: TRBV15
size: .
J: TRBJ2-7
DNA: TGTGCCACCAGCAGATCAGGGGGATACGAGCAGTACTTC
CDR3: CATSRSGGYEQYF

D: .
V: TRBV4-2
size: few
J: TRBJ2-7
DNA: TGTGCCAGCAGCCACACAGCGGGTGGCTCCTACGAGCAGTACTTC
CDR3: CASSHTAGGSYEQYF

D: .
V: TRBV4-1
size: few
J: TRBJ1-3
DNA: TGCGCCAGCAGCAGGTGGGCTCGGCCGGCCTCTGGAAACACCATATATTTT
CDR3: CASSRWARPASGNTIYF

D: .
V: TRBV7-9
size: many
J: TRBJ1-2
DNA: TGTGCCAGCAGCTCCTGGGACACCGGTTATGGCTACACCTTC
CDR3: CASSSWDTGYGYTF

D: .
V: TRBV30
size: many
J: TRBJ1-1
DNA: TGTGCCGGTTTAAACGAGAGGGTGGTCGAAGCTTTCTTT
CDR3: CAGLNERVVEAFF

D: TRBD1
V: TRBV7-9
size: .
J: TRBJ1-2
DNA: TGTGCCAGCAGTCACTCGACAGGGGCTTCCTATGGCTACACCTTC
CDR3: CASSHSTGASYGYTF

D: .
V: TRBV29-1
size: many
J: TRBJ1-1
DNA: TGCAGCGTTGCCCGGATGAACACTGAAGCTTTCTTT
CDR3: CSVARMNTEAFF

D: TRBD2
V: TRBV29-1
size: .
J: TRBJ2-3
DNA: TGCAGCGCCGAGGGCGGGAGGGGGGCTAGGACAGATACGCAGTATTTT
CDR3: CSAEGGRGARTDTQYF

D: TRBD1
V: TRBV10-3
size: .
J: TRBJ1-6
DNA: TGTGCCATCGCGGCCCCGGACAGGGATTCACCCCTCCACTTT
CDR3: CAIAAPDRDSPLHF

D: .
V: TRBV9
size: few
J: TRBJ2-7
DNA: TGTGCCAGCAGCCCACTTGGAGGGGCTTGGACCACCTACGAGCAGTACTTC
CDR3: CASSPLGGAWTTYEQYF

D: .
V: TRBV7-2
size: .
J: TRBJ2-5
DNA: TGTGCCAGCAACTTTAGCGAGCTAGCGCAAGAGACCCAGTACTTC
CDR3: CASNFSELAQETQYF

D: TRBD1
V: TRBV2
size: few
J: TRBJ2-5
DNA: TGTGCCAGCTCGGGACAGGGGGCCTGGGAGACCCAGTACTTC
CDR3: CASSGQGAWETQYF

D: .
V: TRBV10-3
size: .
J: TRBJ2-7
DNA: TGTGCCATCAGTGAGGAGGGGATCACCAGCTCCTACGAGCAGTACTTC
CDR3: CAISEEGITSSYEQYF

D: TRBD1
V: TRBV5-6
size: many
J: TRBJ1-5
DNA: TGTGCCAGCAGCGTCGGCTCGACAGGGGTAGGTCCCCAGCATTTT
CDR3: CASSVGSTGVGPQHF

D: .
V: TRBV10-3
size: many
J: TRBJ1-1
DNA: TGTGCCATCAGTGAGTCAAGGGGAGCCAAAAGCACTGAAGCTTTCTTT
CDR3: CAISESRGAKSTEAFF

D: TRBD1
V: TRBV10-1
size: .
J: TRBJ1-5
DNA: TGCGCCAGCAGTGAGTCGACAGGGAGGGGGGCCGGTCAGCCCCAGCATTTT
CDR3: CASSESTGRGAGQPQHF

D: TRBD2
V: TRBV7-2
size: many
J: TRBJ2-2
DNA: TGTGCCAGCAGCTTTCGGTGGGAGCGGGAAGGGTCCGGGGAGCTGTTTTTT
CDR3: CASSFRWEREGSGELFF

D: .
V: TRBV12-3/TRBV12-4
size: .
J: TRBJ2-5
DNA: TGTGCCAGCAGCCGGGACCTAGGGGAGACCCAGTACTTC
CDR3: CASSRDLGETQYF

D: TRBD1
V: TRBV5-1
size: few
J: TRBJ2-6
DNA: TGCGCCAGCAGCGGAACAGGGGACACGGTATCTGGGGCCAACGTCCTGACTTTC
CDR3: CASSGTGDTVSGANVLTF

D: .
V: TRBV7-9
size: .
J: TRBJ1-1
DNA: TGTGCCAGCAGCCTCCTCCCCGGGTCTTATGTAGCTGAAGCTTTCTTT
CDR3: CASSLLPGSYVAEAFF

D: .
V: TRBV27
size: .
J: TRBJ1-4
DNA: TGTGCCAGCGAAAGGGGTGCAACTAATGAAAAACTGTTTTTT
CDR3: CASERGATNEKLFF

D: .
V: TRBV5-4
size: many
J: TRBJ2-7
DNA: TGTGCCAGCAGCTCTGGACAGATCTACGAGCAGTACTTC
CDR3: CASSSGQIYEQYF

D: .
V: TRBV20-1
size: many
J: TRBJ2-7
DNA: TGCAGTGCCTTGGTCTACTTCGAACTGAACTACGAGCAGTACTTC
CDR3: CSALVYFELNYEQYF

D: .
V: TRBV20-1
size: .
J: TRBJ1-6
DNA: TGCAGTGCTAGCAGGGGTGCTTCACCCCTCCACTTT
CDR3: CSASRGASPLHF

D: .
V: TRBV5-1
size: .
J: TRBJ1-6
DNA: TGCGCCAGCAGCTTCTCGGGACTGCTCTATAATTCACCCCTCCACTTT
CDR3: CASSFSGLLYNSPLHF